One T cell receptor beta chain is described in this entry. Looked up from germline, CDR1 is SGHTA and CDR2 is FQGTGA. The V and J ends lost 2 bases and 2 bases respectively, with 8 bases between them. The CDR3 totals 14 residues. This entry belongs to a study of identical twins. TCRdb reprocessed the 5' RACE reads with MiXCR, giving one entry per CDR3 protein. The repertoire holds 500,000 or so distinct CDR3 sequences, with approximately 15% as singletons. The same sample was also studied in work on yellow fever vaccine responses in identical twins.

This TCR was recovered from a woman aged 18-30 years in good health. Sequences were obtained from CD4+ T cells sorted from blood. The V and J genes are TRBV7-3 and TRBJ2-3; D gene ambiguous. The CDR3 nucleotides read TGTGCCAGCAGCTTATCGCATCACACAGATACGCAGTATTTT. Translated, it gives CASSLSHHTDTQYF.